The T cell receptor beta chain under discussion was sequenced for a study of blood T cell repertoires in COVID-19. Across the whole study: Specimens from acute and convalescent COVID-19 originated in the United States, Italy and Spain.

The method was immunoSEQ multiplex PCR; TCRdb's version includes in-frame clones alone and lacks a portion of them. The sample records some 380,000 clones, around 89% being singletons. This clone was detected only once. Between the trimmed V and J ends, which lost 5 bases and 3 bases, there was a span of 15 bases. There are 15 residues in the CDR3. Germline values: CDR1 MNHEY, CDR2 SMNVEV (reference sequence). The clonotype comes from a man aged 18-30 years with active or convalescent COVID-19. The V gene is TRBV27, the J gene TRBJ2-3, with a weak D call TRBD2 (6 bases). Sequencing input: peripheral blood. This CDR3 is CASSPLLAGTDTQYF. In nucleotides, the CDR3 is TGTGCCAGCAGTCCCCTACTCGCGGGGACAGATACGCAGTATTTT.